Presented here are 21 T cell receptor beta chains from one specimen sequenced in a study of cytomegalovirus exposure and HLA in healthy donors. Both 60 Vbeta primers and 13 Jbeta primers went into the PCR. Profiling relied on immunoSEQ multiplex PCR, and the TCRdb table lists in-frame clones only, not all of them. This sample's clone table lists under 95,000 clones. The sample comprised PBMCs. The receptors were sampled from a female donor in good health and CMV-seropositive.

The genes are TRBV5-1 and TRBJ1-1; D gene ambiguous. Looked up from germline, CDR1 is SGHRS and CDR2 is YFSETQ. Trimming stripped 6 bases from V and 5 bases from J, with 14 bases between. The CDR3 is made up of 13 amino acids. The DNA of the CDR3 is TGCGCCAGCACCCTTGGGAGGGAGACTGAAGCTTTCTTT. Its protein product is CASTLGRETEAFF.

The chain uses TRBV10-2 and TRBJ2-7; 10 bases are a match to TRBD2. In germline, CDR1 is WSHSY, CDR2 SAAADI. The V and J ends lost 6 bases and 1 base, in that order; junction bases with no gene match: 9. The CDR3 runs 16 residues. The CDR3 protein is CASRAGGGDRSYEQYF. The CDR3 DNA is TGCGCCAGCAGAGCGGGAGGGGGGGACCGATCCTACGAGCAGTACTTC.

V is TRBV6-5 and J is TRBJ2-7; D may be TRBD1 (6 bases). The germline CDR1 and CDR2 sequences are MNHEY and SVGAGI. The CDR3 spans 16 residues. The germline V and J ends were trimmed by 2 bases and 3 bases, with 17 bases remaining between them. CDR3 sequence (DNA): TGTGCCAGCAGTTACACGGGACAAGACCTCGTCTACGAGCAGTACTTC. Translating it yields CASSYTGQDLVYEQYF.

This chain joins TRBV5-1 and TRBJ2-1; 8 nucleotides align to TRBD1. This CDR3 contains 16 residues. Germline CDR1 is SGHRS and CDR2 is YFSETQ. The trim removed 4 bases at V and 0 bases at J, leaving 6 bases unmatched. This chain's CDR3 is CASSPTGTGSYNEQFF. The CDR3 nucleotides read TGCGCCAGCAGCCCGACCGGGACAGGCTCCTACAATGAGCAGTTCTTC.

CDR3 sequence reads: CASSTLVAGGSEQYF. As DNA, the CDR3 is TGTGCCAGTAGTACCCTAGTTGCGGGAGGAAGCGAGCAGTACTTC. This chain links TRBV19 with TRBJ2-7; 8 bases are a match to TRBD2. The CDR3 runs to 15 residues. The ends lost 4 bases at V and 6 bases at J; junction bases unmatched: 11. The V gene's germline CDR1 is LNHDA and CDR2 SQIVND (reference sequence).

This CDR3 is CASSLTQKNEQFF. For the CDR3, the DNA is TGTGCCAGCTCACTTACCCAGAAGAATGAGCAGTTCTTC. The chain couples TRBV18 to TRBJ2-1; D is uncertain. The CDR3 extends over 13 amino acids. The ends were cut back, 4 bases at V and 7 bases at J, with 11 bases in the middle. CDR1 and CDR2 (germline): KGHSH, LQKENI.

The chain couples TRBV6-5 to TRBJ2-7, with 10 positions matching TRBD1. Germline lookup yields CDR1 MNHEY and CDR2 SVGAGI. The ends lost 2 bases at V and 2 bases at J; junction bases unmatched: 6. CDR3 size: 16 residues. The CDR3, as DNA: TGTGCCAGCAGTTACGGGGGGACAGGGGCGGCCTACGAGCAGTACTTC. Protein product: CASSYGGTGAAYEQYF.

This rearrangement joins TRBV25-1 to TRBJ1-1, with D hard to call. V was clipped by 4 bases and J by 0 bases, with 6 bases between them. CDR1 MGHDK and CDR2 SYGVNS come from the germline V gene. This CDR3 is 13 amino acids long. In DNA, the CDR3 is TGTGCCAGCAGTGTTAATATGAACACTGAAGCTTTCTTT. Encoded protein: CASSVNMNTEAFF.

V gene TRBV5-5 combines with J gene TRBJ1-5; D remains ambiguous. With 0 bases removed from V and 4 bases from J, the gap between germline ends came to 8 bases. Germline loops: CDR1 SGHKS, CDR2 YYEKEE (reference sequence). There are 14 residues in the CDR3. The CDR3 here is CASSLGPSNQPQHF. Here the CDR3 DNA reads TGTGCCAGCAGCTTGGGGCCCTCAAATCAGCCCCAGCATTTT.

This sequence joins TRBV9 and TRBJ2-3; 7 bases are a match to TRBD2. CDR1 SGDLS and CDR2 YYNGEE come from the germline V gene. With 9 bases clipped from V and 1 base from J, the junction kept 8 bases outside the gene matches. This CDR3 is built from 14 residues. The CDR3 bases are TGTGCCAAAAGCGGGGATGGGCGCACAGATACGCAGTATTTT. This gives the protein CAKSGDGRTDTQYF.

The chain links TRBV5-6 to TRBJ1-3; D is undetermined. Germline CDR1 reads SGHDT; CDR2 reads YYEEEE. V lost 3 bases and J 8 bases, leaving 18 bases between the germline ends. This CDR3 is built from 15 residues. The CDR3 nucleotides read TGTGCCAGCAGCTCCGGCCTTTACCTCGGAGACACCATATATTTT. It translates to CASSSGLYLGDTIYF.

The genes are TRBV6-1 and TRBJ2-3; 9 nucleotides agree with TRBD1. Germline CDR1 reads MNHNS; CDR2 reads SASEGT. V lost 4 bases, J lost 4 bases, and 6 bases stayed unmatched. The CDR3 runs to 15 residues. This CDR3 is CASSVGTGRADTQYF. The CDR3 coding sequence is TGTGCCAGCAGTGTCGGGACAGGGAGGGCAGATACGCAGTATTTT.

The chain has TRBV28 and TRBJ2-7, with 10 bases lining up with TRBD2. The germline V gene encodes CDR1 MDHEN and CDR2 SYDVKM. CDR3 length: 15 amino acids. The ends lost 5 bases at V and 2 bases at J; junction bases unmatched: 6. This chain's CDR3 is CASSHSGRPAYEQYF. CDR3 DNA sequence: TGTGCCAGCAGTCATAGCGGGAGGCCCGCCTACGAGCAGTACTTC.

CDR3 sequence (DNA): TGCGCCAGCAGCCAGGCCGGGACTGGTGGGGGGACCCAGTACTTC. Protein: CASSQAGTGGGTQYF. V and J are TRBV4-1 and TRBJ2-5; D may be TRBD2 (6 bases). Trimming took 3 bases from V and 7 from J, leaving 18 bases between them. This CDR3 has 15 amino acids. CDR1 MGHRA and CDR2 YSYEKL come from the germline V gene.

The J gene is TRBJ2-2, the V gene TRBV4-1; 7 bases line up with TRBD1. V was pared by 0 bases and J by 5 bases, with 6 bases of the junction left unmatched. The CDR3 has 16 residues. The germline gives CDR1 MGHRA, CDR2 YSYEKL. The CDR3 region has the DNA TGCGCCAGCAGCCAAGAGGGCAGGGGGTTGACCGGGGAGCTGTTTTTT. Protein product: CASSQEGRGLTGELFF.

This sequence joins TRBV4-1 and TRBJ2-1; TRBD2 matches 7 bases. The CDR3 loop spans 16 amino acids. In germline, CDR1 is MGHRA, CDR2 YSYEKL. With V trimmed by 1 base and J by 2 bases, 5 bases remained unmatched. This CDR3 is CASSQVNLAAYNEQFF. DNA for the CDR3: TGCGCCAGCAGCCAAGTGAATCTAGCGGCCTACAATGAGCAGTTCTTC.

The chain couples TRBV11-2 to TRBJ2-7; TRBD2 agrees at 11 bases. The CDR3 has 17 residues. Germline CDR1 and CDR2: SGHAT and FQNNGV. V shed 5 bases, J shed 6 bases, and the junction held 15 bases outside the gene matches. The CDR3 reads CASSLSHTSGSLSEQYF. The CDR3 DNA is TGTGCCAGCAGCCTTAGCCACACTAGCGGGAGTCTGTCCGAGCAGTACTTC. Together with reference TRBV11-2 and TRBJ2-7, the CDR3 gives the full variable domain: EAGVAQSPRYKIIEKRQSVAFWCNPISGHATLYWYQQILGQGPKLLIQFQNNGVVDDSQLPKDRFSAERLKGVDSTLKIQPAKLEDSAVYLCASSLSHTSGSLSEQYFGPGTRLTVT.

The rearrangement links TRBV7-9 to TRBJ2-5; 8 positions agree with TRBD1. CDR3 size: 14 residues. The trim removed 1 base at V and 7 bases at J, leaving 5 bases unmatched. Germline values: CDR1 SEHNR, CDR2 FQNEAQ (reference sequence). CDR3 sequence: CASSLDRGLWTQYF. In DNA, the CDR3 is TGTGCCAGCAGCTTAGACAGGGGGTTATGGACCCAGTACTTC.

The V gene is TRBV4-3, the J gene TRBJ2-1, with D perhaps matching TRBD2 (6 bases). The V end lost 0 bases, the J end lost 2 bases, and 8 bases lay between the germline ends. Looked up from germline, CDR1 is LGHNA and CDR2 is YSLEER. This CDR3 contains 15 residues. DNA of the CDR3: TGCGCCAGCAGCCAAGAGCTAGCGACCTACAATGAGCAGTTCTTC. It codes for CASSQELATYNEQFF.

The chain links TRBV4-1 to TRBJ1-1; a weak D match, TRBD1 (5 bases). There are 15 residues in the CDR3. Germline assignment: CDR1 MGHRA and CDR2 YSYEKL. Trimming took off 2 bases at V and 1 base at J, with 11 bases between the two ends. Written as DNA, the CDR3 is TGCGCCAGCAGCCAATTCCCCGGGGGGAACACTGAAGCTTTCTTT. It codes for CASSQFPGGNTEAFF.

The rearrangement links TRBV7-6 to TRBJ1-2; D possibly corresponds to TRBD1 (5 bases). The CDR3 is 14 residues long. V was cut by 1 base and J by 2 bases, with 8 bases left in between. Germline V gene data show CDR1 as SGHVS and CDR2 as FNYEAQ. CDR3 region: CASSLGGGNYGYTF. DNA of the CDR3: TGTGCCAGCAGCTTAGGGGGGGGGAACTATGGCTACACCTTC.